Sequencing of this T cell receptor (beta chain) was carried out in a study of T cells in Graves' hyperthyroidism and ophthalmopathy. Whole-study results and caveats: Among clonotypes expanded in thyroid above 0.001, most were also found in blood.

The sample holds a few counts of this clonotype. Its matching antigen is unknown. The source material, RNA transcripts, was used to amplify TCR beta CDR3 regions. The primer set for the first-round RT-PCR of the TCR CDR3 was HTBI. MiXCR was run by TCRdb on the multiplex PCR reads, yielding one entry per CDR3 protein. The sample records 690,000 or so distinct CDR3 sequences, around 19% being singletons. Trimming pared 1 base from V and 5 bases from J, leaving 12 bases between. This CDR3 contains 14 residues. The germline V gene encodes CDR1 MNHEY and CDR2 SMNVEV (reference sequence). It was 8 to 10 ml of fresh peripheral blood that supplied the PBMCs.

This clonotype was obtained from a woman aged 50 to 60 with Graves' hyperthyroidism that later progressed to Graves' ophthalmopathy. The specimen was blood. The chain has TRBV27 and TRBJ2-7, with a weak D call TRBD1 (6 bases). The CDR3 loop reads CASSLLGRGDEQYF. Here the CDR3 DNA reads TGTGCCAGCAGTTTATTGGGCAGGGGAGACGAGCAGTACTTC.